These 18 T cell receptor beta chains were sequenced from one sample in a study of cytomegalovirus exposure and HLA in healthy donors. PCR employed 60 Vbeta and 13 Jbeta primers. Measured with immunoSEQ multiplex PCR; TCRdb has only the in-frame clones, and not every one. The table has some 120,000 clones, 81% seen once. Sequencing was performed on PBMCs. The source is a young man in good health and CMV-seronegative.

The chain couples TRBV9 to TRBJ2-3; D perhaps matches TRBD2 (6 bases). V lost 4 bases and J 2 bases, leaving 11 bases between the germline ends. Germline V gives CDR1 SGDLS, CDR2 YYNGEE. The length of the CDR3 is 14 residues. CDR3 nucleotides: TGTGCCAGCAGCCGGGACTCTGACACAGATACGCAGTATTTT. It translates to CASSRDSDTDTQYF. Drawing the rest from reference TRBV9 and TRBJ2-3, the complete variable domain is DSGVTQTPKHLITATGQRVTLRCSPRSGDLSVYWYQQSLDQGLQFLIQYYNGEERAKGNILERFSAQQFPDLHSELNLSSLELGDSALYFCASSRDSDTDTQYFGPGTRLTVL.

V is TRBV2 and J is TRBJ1-2; 8 bases are shared with TRBD1. There are 14 residues in the CDR3. CDR1 and CDR2 from the germline V gene are SNHLY and FYNNEI. V lost 3 bases and J lost 8; bases outside the gene matches: 8. CDR3 residues: CASSEFETGVGYTF. CDR3 nucleotide sequence: TGTGCCAGCAGTGAGTTTGAGACAGGGGTCGGCTACACCTTC.

The chain is built from TRBV6-5 and TRBJ1-2, with D possibly matching TRBD1 (5 bases). Trimming shortened V by 6 bases and J by 0 bases, and 14 bases separated the two germline ends. The CDR3 sequence is 15 residues long. Germline values: CDR1 MNHEY, CDR2 SVGAGI. DNA of the CDR3: TGTGCCAGCAGAGTAGACAGAGTTGCTAACTATGGCTACACCTTC. Translation gives CASRVDRVANYGYTF.

The J gene is TRBJ2-1, the V gene TRBV9, with 7 bases identical to TRBD2. V gave up 4 bases and J gave up 8 bases; unmatched junction bases: 6. Per germline, CDR1 SGDLS and CDR2 YYNGEE. CDR3 length: 13 residues. In DNA form, the CDR3 reads TGTGCCAGCAGCCTCCGACTAGCCGATGAGCAGTTCTTC. This sequence encodes CASSLRLADEQFF.

V and J are TRBV4-2 and TRBJ2-7, with 8 nucleotides matching TRBD1. Germline CDR1 reads LGHNA; CDR2 reads YNFKEQ. Trimming at V came to 4 bases and at J to 2 bases, leaving 7 bases not matched to a gene. The CDR3 has 15 residues. The CDR3: CASSLHGQGPYEQYF. The CDR3 DNA reads as TGTGCCAGCAGCCTTCATGGACAGGGCCCCTACGAGCAGTACTTC.

This clone was counted a few times. Distinct nucleotide sequences in the sample also encode this CDR3. The chain has TRBV7-2 and TRBJ2-7, with D perhaps TRBD2 (6 bases). Germline V gives CDR1 SGHTA, CDR2 FQGNSA. This CDR3 comprises 13 residues. V lost 3 bases, J lost 1 base, and 7 bases lay in between. CDR3 sequence (DNA): TGTGCCAGCAGCTTCGGGGGATCCTACGAGCAGTACTTC. This encodes CASSFGGSYEQYF.

The gene calls are TRBV5-4 and TRBJ2-1, with 9 bases that match TRBD2. Germline V lookup: CDR1 SGHNT, CDR2 YYREEE (reference sequence). The CDR3 has 16 amino acids. V gave up 4 bases and J gave up 3 bases; unmatched junction bases: 8. CDR3 sequence reads: CASSSRRLADYNEQFF. As DNA, the CDR3 is TGTGCCAGCAGCAGCCGTCGACTAGCGGACTACAATGAGCAGTTCTTC.

This clone was recorded once. The chain uses TRBV19 and TRBJ2-7; 7 bases match TRBD2. From germline, CDR1 is LNHDA and CDR2 SQIVND (reference sequence). This CDR3 has 14 amino acids. J lost 3 bases, V lost 0 bases, and 2 bases had no gene match. DNA of the CDR3: TGTGCCAGTAGTATAGATCCGGGGGGCTACGAGCAGTACTTC. The encoded protein is CASSIDPGGYEQYF.

This rearrangement joins TRBV29-1 to TRBJ1-2; 9 nucleotides match TRBD1. This CDR3 is built from 14 residues. Germline assignment: CDR1 SQVTM and CDR2 ANQGSEA. J lost 0 bases, V lost 4 bases, and 3 bases had no gene match. The CDR3 nucleotides read TGCAGCGTTGGGACAGGGGCGACTAACTATGGCTACACCTTC. This sequence encodes CSVGTGATNYGYTF.

The rearrangement links TRBV29-1 to TRBJ1-1; a possible D gene is TRBD1 (5 bases). Germline V gene lookup returns CDR1 SQVTM and CDR2 ANQGSEA. V was shortened by 7 bases and J by 1 base, with 16 bases between the two germline ends. The CDR3 spans 14 residues. CDR3 sequence (DNA): TGCAGCGCCGAGGGATTGGGGGGGAACACTGAAGCTTTCTTT. It encodes CSAEGLGGNTEAFF. Filled out from reference TRBV29-1 and TRBJ1-1, the complete variable domain reads SAVISQKPSRDICQRGTSLTIQCQVDSQVTMMFWYRQQPGQSLTLIATANQGSEATYESGFVIDKFPISRPNLTFSTLTVSNMSPEDSSIYLCSAEGLGGNTEAFFGQGTRLTVV.

This chain links TRBV5-4 with TRBJ2-2, with TRBD2 identical over 9 bases. Unmatched junction bases numbered 5, after V lost 0 bases and J lost 5 bases. The CDR3 runs to 16 residues. Germline loops: CDR1 SGHNT, CDR2 YYREEE (reference sequence). CDR3 coding DNA: TGTGCCAGCAGCTTGGAGCTAGCGGGGTTAACCGGGGAGCTGTTTTTT. Residues: CASSLELAGLTGELFF.

J is TRBJ2-7 and V is TRBV2; 7 nucleotides agree with TRBD1. The CDR3 extends over 13 amino acids. The germline gives CDR1 SNHLY, CDR2 FYNNEI. The V and J ends lost 3 bases and 3 bases, in that order; junction bases with no gene match: 2. CDR3 residues: CASSDGTDYEQYF. CDR3 nucleotide sequence: TGTGCCAGCAGTGATGGGACAGACTACGAGCAGTACTTC.

The rearrangement links TRBV4-1 to TRBJ1-5; 8 nucleotides line up with TRBD1. The CDR3 totals 15 residues. Germline V gene data show CDR1 as MGHRA and CDR2 as YSYEKL. V was clipped by 4 bases and J by 3 bases; unmatched bases: 5. DNA of the CDR3: TGCGCCAGCAGCCTTTTACAGGGGGACAATCAGCCCCAGCATTTT. Protein product: CASSLLQGDNQPQHF.

This chain uses TRBV5-1 with TRBJ1-2; possible D gene TRBD1, 5 bases. V lost 2 bases, J lost 5 bases, and 10 bases lay in between. The CDR3 is made up of 13 amino acids. From germline, CDR1 is SGHRS and CDR2 YFSETQ. This CDR3 is CASSLQDLYGYTF. DNA for the CDR3: TGCGCCAGCAGCTTACAGGACCTTTATGGCTACACCTTC.

The chain has TRBV6-5 and TRBJ2-1, with D unclear. Trimming took 1 base from V and 2 from J, leaving 9 bases between them. The CDR3 runs to 15 residues. Per the germline V gene, CDR1 is MNHEY and CDR2 is SVGAGI. CDR3 DNA: TGTGCCAGCAGTTACTTATCGACTGCCTACAATGAGCAGTTCTTC. Protein product: CASSYLSTAYNEQFF.

This clone appeared many times. V gene TRBV6-1 combines with J gene TRBJ1-1; D remains unclear. The CDR3 contains 13 residues. The germline V gene encodes CDR1 MNHNS and CDR2 SASEGT. With 5 bases removed from V and 0 bases from J, the gap between germline ends came to 7 bases. CDR3 nucleotide sequence: TGTGCCAGCAGTTCTAATATGAACACTGAAGCTTTCTTT. This translates into CASSSNMNTEAFF.

The genes are TRBV15 and TRBJ1-4; maybe TRBD1 (5 bases). The V end lost 1 base, the J end lost 4 bases, and 10 bases lay between the germline ends. Germline CDR1 reads LNHNV; CDR2 reads YYDKDF (reference sequence). This CDR3 has 15 amino acids. The CDR3 nucleotides are TGTGCCACCAGCAGAGGACAGAGAGTTAATGAAAAACTGTTTTTT. Protein sequence: CATSRGQRVNEKLFF.

V usage is TRBV7-2 and J usage is TRBJ2-3; 11 nucleotides align to TRBD2. The length of the CDR3 is 15 residues. V lost 5 bases and J lost 4; bases outside the gene matches: 5. Per germline, CDR1 SGHTA and CDR2 FQGNSA. This CDR3 is CASSPGLAVSDTQYF. Written as DNA, the CDR3 is TGTGCCAGCAGCCCGGGACTAGCGGTGTCAGATACGCAGTATTTT.